A single sample gave rise to the 30 T cell receptor beta chains below, sequenced in a study of T cells in women clearing cervical HPV infection. The protocol was immunoSEQ multiplex PCR, while the TCRdb copy is restricted to in-frame clones and leaves out a portion. This listing includes tens of thousands of clones. The sequencing sample was made of blood buffy coat. These receptors were taken from a woman aged 18-70 years with a cervical HPV16 infection that either progressed to CIN3+ or cleared (not recorded which).

In the case of this clone: The read ends 3 residues early relative to the CDR3; the germline J gene fills the gap. The chain employs TRBV19 and TRBJ2-2; 8 positions agree with TRBD1. Looked up from germline, CDR1 is LNHDA and CDR2 is SQIVND (reference sequence). This CDR3 has 13 amino acids. The CDR3 DNA, read in part, is TGTGCCAGCCAGGGGGCTTCTAATGAAAAG. Translating gives CASQGASNEK. The CDR3, in full, reads CASQGASNEKLFF. The full variable domain, completed using reference TRBV19 and TRBJ2-2, is DGGITQSPKYLFRKEGQNVTLSCEQNLNHDAMYWYRQDPGQGLRLIYYSQIVNDFQKGDIAEGYSVSREKKESFPLTVTSAQKNPTAFYLCASQGASNEKLFFGEGSRLTVL.

About this clone: The sequence runs out 3 residues before the end of the CDR3; the remainder is reconstructed from the germline J gene. The chain joins TRBV5-1 to TRBJ2-7; D not certain. Germline CDR1 is SGHRS and CDR2 is YFSETQ. The length of the CDR3 is 11 residues. V was trimmed by 2 bases and J by 5 bases, leaving 5 bases between them. The sequenced CDR3 bases are TGCGCCAGCAGCTTTTCCGACGAG. Translating it yields CASSFSDE. The full CDR3 sequence reads CASSFSDEQYF.

Comments on this clone: The CDR3 is cut off 3 residues early in the read; its end comes from the germline J gene. The chain is built from TRBV7-3 and TRBJ2-2; TRBD1 agrees at 8 bases. CDR1 and CDR2 from the germline V gene are SGHTA and FQGTGA. V was pared by 5 bases and J by 5 bases, with 7 bases of the junction left unmatched. This CDR3 region has 15 residues. CDR3 DNA (partial): TGTGCCAGCAGCCCCGACAGGGGAAGGACCGGGGAG. This codes for CASSPDRGRTGE. The full CDR3 sequence reads CASSPDRGRTGELFF.

In terms of frequency, this clone is medium-sized. Read sequence stops 3 residues before the CDR3 end, and the germline J gene provides the missing end. This chain joins TRBV20-1 and TRBJ2-3, with 13 bases identical to TRBD2. Germline lookup yields CDR1 DFQATT and CDR2 SNEGSKA (reference sequence). This CDR3 has 15 amino acids. The CDR3 here is CSVTNPGTSGKTQYF. Incomplete CDR3 DNA: TGCAGTGTAACAAACCCCGGGACTAGCGGGAAGACG.

With regard to this clone: The read ends 3 residues early relative to the CDR3; the germline J gene fills the gap. The J gene is TRBJ1-1, the V gene TRBV30; possible D gene TRBD1, 5 bases. Trimming removed 3 bases from V and 4 bases from J, with 18 bases in between. The germline V gene has CDR1 GTSNPN and CDR2 SVGIG (reference sequence). This CDR3 contains 15 residues. The CDR3 sequence: CAWRDLGGAGTEAFF. The sequenced part of the CDR3 DNA is TGTGCCTGGAGAGATTTAGGAGGGGCTGGCACTGAA.

About this clone itself: Coverage ceases 3 residues before the CDR3 finishes, and the germline J gene fills in the end. The chain couples TRBV10-3 to TRBJ2-3; 11 bases are shared with TRBD2. V dropped 4 bases and J dropped 1; count of bases not matched to a gene: 7. The V gene's germline CDR1 is ENHRY and CDR2 SYGVKD. CDR3 length: 17 amino acids. Partial CDR3 DNA: TGTGCCATCAGTGTATCACTAGCGGGAGCAGGCACAGATACG. Its translation: CAISVSLAGAGTDT. The full CDR3 sequence reads CAISVSLAGAGTDTQYF.

On this clone itself: The read stops 3 residues short of the end of the CDR3; the missing end is completed from the germline J gene. This chain links TRBV9 with TRBJ1-1; D remains ambiguous. The CDR3 sequence is 13 residues long. Germline loops: CDR1 SGDLS, CDR2 YYNGEE. The CDR3 spells CASSVSLTSEAFF. CDR3 DNA (partial): TGTGCCAGCAGCGTATCCTTAACATCCGAA.

The DNA read from the CDR3 is TGCGCCAGCGACAGGGGCTTTGGTGAAAAA. As protein: CASDRGFGEK. The full CDR3 reads CASDRGFGEKLFF. This sequence joins TRBV5-1 and TRBJ1-4; 8 nucleotides align to TRBD1. The read halts 3 residues ahead of the CDR3 end, with the missing end drawn from the germline J gene. V lost 7 bases to trimming and J lost 7 bases; unmatched junction nucleotides: 6. Per germline, CDR1 SGHRS and CDR2 YFSETQ. The CDR3 is 13 amino acids.

The sequenced CDR3 bases are TGCAGTGCTAGAGGTGCGGAGGAGAATGGC. It codes for CSARGAEENG. The full CDR3 sequence reads CSARGAEENGYTF. The chain joins TRBV20-1 to TRBJ1-2; D is undetermined. The read terminates 3 residues ahead of where the CDR3 ends, so the germline J gene completes it. Germline V gene data show CDR1 as DFQATT and CDR2 as SNEGSKA (reference sequence). V shed 1 base and J shed 6 bases, with 12 bases lying between them. The CDR3 covers 13 residues.

To note about this clone: From the germline J gene comes the end of the CDR3, since the read stops 3 residues before it. This rearrangement joins TRBV12-3 or TRBV12-4 to TRBJ1-1; D might be TRBD1 (5 bases). Trimming pared 5 bases from V and 0 bases from J, leaving 13 bases between. The CDR3 consists of 15 residues. CDR3: CASSGHTDMNTEAFF. Partial CDR3 DNA: TGTGCCAGCAGTGGACACACAGACATGAACACTGAA.

Note on this clone: The DNA ends 3 residues before the CDR3 does, and the rest of the CDR3 is filled in from the germline J gene. The rearrangement uses TRBV25-1 and TRBJ2-2; TRBD1 might be the D (5 bases). The V and J ends lost 7 bases and 4 bases respectively, with 16 bases between them. The length of the CDR3 is 15 residues. Germline CDR1 reads MGHDK; CDR2 reads SYGVNS. The CDR3 here is CASTPRVGSTGELFF. The CDR3 DNA, read in part, is TGTGCCAGCACTCCCAGGGTCGGCAGCACCGGGGAG.

Comment on this clone: The CDR3 end falls 3 residues outside the read, so it is completed with the germline J gene. The rearrangement joins TRBV2 to TRBJ2-2; 7 nucleotides match TRBD2. Germline values: CDR1 SNHLY, CDR2 FYNNEI. The CDR3 sequence is 18 residues long. Germline trimming cut 6 bases from V and 0 bases from J; bases unmatched to any gene: 13. Partial CDR3 DNA: TGTGCCAGCAGGGGCACCCACTCTAGCGGTTCGAACACCGGGGAG. This translates into CASRGTHSSGSNTGE. The full CDR3 reads CASRGTHSSGSNTGELFF.

About this clone: The sequenced fragment ends 3 residues before the CDR3 boundary, so the rest is inferred from the germline J gene. The chain links TRBV20-1 to TRBJ2-1; D perhaps matches TRBD2 (7 bases). Between the trimmed V and J ends, which lost 6 bases and 9 bases, there was a span of 24 bases. Germline V CDR1 and CDR2: DFQATT, SNEGSKA (reference sequence). CDR3 length: 15 residues. Partial CDR3 DNA: TGCAGTGCCCCTTCCGGCGGGGGCCCCTCCGGTGAG. Its translation is CSAPSGGGPSGE. The CDR3 reads in full as CSAPSGGGPSGEQFF.

Worth noting for this clone: The read terminates 3 residues ahead of where the CDR3 ends, so the germline J gene completes it. The J gene is TRBJ1-5, the V gene TRBV19; D ambiguous. CDR3 length: 14 amino acids. From germline, CDR1 is LNHDA and CDR2 SQIVND (reference sequence). Trimming shortened V by 3 bases and J by 5 bases, and 11 bases separated the two germline ends. The CDR3 bases that were read are TGTGCCAGTAGTATTAGGCGGGAGGATCAGCCC. Translating it yields CASSIRREDQP. The full-length CDR3 reads as CASSIRREDQPQHF.

Points on this clone: The observed sequence ends 3 residues before the CDR3 terminus, with the missing tail filled in from the germline J gene. The chain carries TRBV7-3 and TRBJ2-1; TRBD2 aligns across 11 bases. J gave up 4 bases and V 5 bases, and 7 bases lay outside the gene matches. The length of the CDR3 is 16 residues. Germline V gene data show CDR1 as SGHTA and CDR2 as FQGTGA. CDR3 loop: CASSNGLAGLYNEQFF. The CDR3 bases that were read are TGTGCCAGCAGCAACGGACTAGCGGGCCTATACAATGAG.

For this clone: The read finishes 3 residues shy of the CDR3 end, and the germline J gene is used to complete it. The chain combines TRBV5-6 with TRBJ2-3, with D hard to call. Per the germline V gene, CDR1 is SGHDT and CDR2 is YYEEEE. The CDR3 has 14 amino acids. CDR3 DNA, as far as it was read: TGTGCCAGCAGCTTGGATAGCTCCAATCAGCCG. Amino acid sequence: CASSLDSSNQP. In full, the CDR3 reads CASSLDSSNQPQYF.

About this clone itself: The CDR3 end lies 3 residues beyond the end of the read and is filled in from the germline J gene. The V gene is TRBV29-1, the J gene TRBJ2-1, with 9 bases identical to TRBD2. CDR1 SQVTM and CDR2 ANQGSEA come from the germline V gene. The trim removed 4 bases at V and 6 bases at J, leaving 7 bases unmatched. The CDR3 is 14 residues long. CDR3 bases read: TGCAGCGTTGGACAACTAGCGGGTATCAATGAG. This gives the protein CSVGQLAGINE. The CDR3 in full is CSVGQLAGINEQFF.

As concerns this clone: Sequencing ends 3 residues short of the CDR3 end; the germline J gene provides the rest. This chain links TRBV7-7 with TRBJ2-1; D remains ambiguous. Germline V gene lookup returns CDR1 SSHAT and CDR2 FNYEAQ (reference sequence). V dropped 5 bases and J dropped 8 bases, with 10 bases sitting between them. The CDR3 has 12 residues. Incomplete CDR3 DNA: TGTGCCAGCAGCCCCCTAAGGGATGAG. Its translation: CASSPLRDE. The full CDR3 protein reads CASSPLRDEQFF.

Remarks on this clone: Read sequence stops 3 residues before the CDR3 end, and the germline J gene provides the missing end. The genes are TRBV7-9 and TRBJ2-1, with 7 bases fitting TRBD1. Germline V gene sequence: CDR1 SEHNR, CDR2 FQNEAQ (reference sequence). V shed 1 base, J shed 2 bases, and the junction held 2 bases outside the gene matches. The CDR3 covers 15 residues. The CDR3 spells CASSLDRGPYNEQFF. The sequenced part of the CDR3 DNA is TGTGCCAGCAGCTTAGACAGGGGCCCCTACAATGAG.

As to this clone: From the germline J gene comes the end of the CDR3, since the read stops 3 residues before it. The chain is built from TRBV28 and TRBJ1-2; D remains unclear. The CDR3 extends over 12 amino acids. Germline V gene lookup returns CDR1 MDHEN and CDR2 SYDVKM. The covered CDR3 bases are TGTGCCAGCTCATTATCAGTAACGGGC. It is translated as CASSLSVTG. The full CDR3 is CASSLSVTGYTF.

About this clone: The read terminates 3 residues ahead of where the CDR3 ends, so the germline J gene completes it. The V and J genes are TRBV2 and TRBJ2-7; TRBD2 matches 9 bases. Trimming cost V 10 bases and J 6 bases; bases outside gene matches: 13. Germline V gives CDR1 SNHLY, CDR2 FYNNEI. The CDR3 covers 14 residues. CDR3 amino acids: CATQRSLAGFEQYF. The DNA read from the CDR3 is TGTGCCACCCAAAGGTCGCTAGCGGGATTCGAG.

Comments on this clone: Sequencing ends 3 residues short of the CDR3 end; the germline J gene provides the rest. V gene TRBV29-1 combines with J gene TRBJ1-1; 10 bases align to TRBD1. CDR3 size: 13 residues. V was clipped by 4 bases and J by 7 bases; unmatched bases: 6. Germline V gene data show CDR1 as SQVTM and CDR2 as ANQGSEA. The part of the CDR3 DNA that was read is TGCAGCGTTGGAGACAGGGGGCGTTTTGAA. Translating gives CSVGDRGRFE. The entire CDR3 protein reads CSVGDRGRFEAFF.

In the case of this clone: The CDR3 goes on 3 residues after the read ends, and that part is filled in from the germline J gene. The rearrangement joins TRBV2 to TRBJ2-4; maybe TRBD1 (5 bases). CDR1 SNHLY and CDR2 FYNNEI come from the germline V gene. CDR3 length equals 10 residues. CDR3 sequence reads: CATPDNGQYF. CDR3 bases read: TGTGCCACCCCGGACAACGGT.

Of note for this clone: Coverage ceases 3 residues before the CDR3 finishes, and the germline J gene fills in the end. V is TRBV5-1 and J is TRBJ1-2; 7 bases line up with TRBD1. The CDR3 loop spans 13 amino acids. Germline values: CDR1 SGHRS, CDR2 YFSETQ. This CDR3 is CASSLRTGYDYTF. The CDR3 bases that were read are TGCGCCAGCAGCTTACGGACAGGCTACGAC.

Note on this clone: The read ends 3 residues before the CDR3 terminus; that terminus is restored from the germline J gene. The V and J genes are TRBV7-3 and TRBJ2-1; 8 nucleotides line up with TRBD2. CDR3 length: 16 residues. The junction had 8 bases not matched to a gene; V was cut back by 5 bases and J by 2 bases. Germline V gene data show CDR1 as SGHTA and CDR2 as FQGTGA. CDR3 protein: CASSPGPGLAYNEQFF. Incomplete CDR3 DNA: TGTGCCAGCAGCCCAGGACCGGGACTAGCCTACAATGAG.

A remark on this clone: The read ends 3 residues early relative to the CDR3; the germline J gene fills the gap. Other DNA sequences from this sample encode an identical CDR3 as well. This chain connects TRBV20-1 to TRBJ1-5; D is perhaps TRBD1 (6 bases). CDR1 DFQATT and CDR2 SNEGSKA come from the germline V gene (reference sequence). CDR3 length equals 13 residues. The germline V and J ends were trimmed by 0 bases and 5 bases, with 8 bases remaining between them. CDR3 protein: CSARDRGYQPQHF. CDR3 bases read: TGCAGTGCTAGAGACAGGGGCTATCAGCCC.

Comment on this clone: The read terminates 3 residues before the CDR3 end, so the remaining end is supplied by the germline J gene. The chain couples TRBV10-3 to TRBJ1-2; TRBD1 aligns across 10 bases. From germline, CDR1 is ENHRY and CDR2 SYGVKD. The CDR3 has 14 amino acids. The sequenced CDR3 bases are TGTGCCATCACCTCGGGACAGGGGCTGAACGAC. Translating it yields CAITSGQGLND. The CDR3, in full, reads CAITSGQGLNDYTF.

In regard to this clone: Read sequence stops 3 residues before the CDR3 end, and the germline J gene provides the missing end. The V and J genes are TRBV2 and TRBJ1-6, with TRBD1 matching over 7 bases. Germline-derived CDR1 and CDR2 are SNHLY and FYNNEI. The CDR3 loop spans 14 amino acids. J was trimmed by 4 bases and V by 6 bases; bases with no gene match: 3. The sequenced part of the CDR3 DNA is TGTGCCAGCAGGGGACAGACTTATAATTCACCC. It encodes CASRGQTYNSP. The entire CDR3 protein reads CASRGQTYNSPLHF.

Concerning this clone: The read terminates 3 residues ahead of where the CDR3 ends, so the germline J gene completes it. The gene calls are TRBV7-9 and TRBJ2-1, with 11 positions matching TRBD2. J gave up 9 bases and V 3 bases, and 7 bases lay outside the gene matches. In germline, CDR1 is SEHNR, CDR2 FQNEAQ (reference sequence). The CDR3 length is 15 residues. CDR3 amino acids: CASSFLAGGMTEQFF. CDR3 DNA, as far as it was read: TGTGCCAGCAGCTTTCTAGCGGGGGGAATGACTGAG.

With regard to this clone: Read data end 3 residues before the CDR3 end; the end is taken from the germline J gene. The chain joins TRBV12-3 or TRBV12-4 to TRBJ1-3, with 7 bases lining up with TRBD1. J gave up 4 bases and V 0 bases, and 0 bases lay outside the gene matches. CDR3 length equals 14 residues. The part of the CDR3 DNA that was read is TGTGCCAGCAGTTTAGCAGGGGGCGGAAACACC. Protein: CASSLAGGGNT. The whole CDR3 is CASSLAGGGNTIYF.